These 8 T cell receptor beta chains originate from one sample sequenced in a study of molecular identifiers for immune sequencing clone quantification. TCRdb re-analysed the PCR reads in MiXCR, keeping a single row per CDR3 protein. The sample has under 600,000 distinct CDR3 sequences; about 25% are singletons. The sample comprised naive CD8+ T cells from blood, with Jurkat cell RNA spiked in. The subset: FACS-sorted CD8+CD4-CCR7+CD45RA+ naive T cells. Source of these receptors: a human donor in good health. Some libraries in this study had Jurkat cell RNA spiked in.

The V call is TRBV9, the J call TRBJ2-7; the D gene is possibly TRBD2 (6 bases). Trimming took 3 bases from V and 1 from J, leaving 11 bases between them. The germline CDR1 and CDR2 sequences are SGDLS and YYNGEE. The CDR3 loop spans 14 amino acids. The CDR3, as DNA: TGTGCCAGCAGCGCTTTACGGGGGTCCTACGAGCAGTACTTC. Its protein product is CASSALRGSYEQYF.

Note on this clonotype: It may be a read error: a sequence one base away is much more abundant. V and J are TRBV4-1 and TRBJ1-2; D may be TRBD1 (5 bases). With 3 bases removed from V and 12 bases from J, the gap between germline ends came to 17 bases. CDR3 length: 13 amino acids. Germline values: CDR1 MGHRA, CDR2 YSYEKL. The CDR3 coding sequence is TGCGCCAGCAGCCAGCAGGGCAGAAGAGGCCACACCTTC. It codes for CASSQQGRRGHTF.

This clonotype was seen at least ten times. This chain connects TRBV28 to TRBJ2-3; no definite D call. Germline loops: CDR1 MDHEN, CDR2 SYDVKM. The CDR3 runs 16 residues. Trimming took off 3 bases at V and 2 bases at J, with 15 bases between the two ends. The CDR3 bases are TGTGCCAGCAGTTTGGAGACATCACAAGACACAGATACGCAGTATTTT. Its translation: CASSLETSQDTDTQYF.

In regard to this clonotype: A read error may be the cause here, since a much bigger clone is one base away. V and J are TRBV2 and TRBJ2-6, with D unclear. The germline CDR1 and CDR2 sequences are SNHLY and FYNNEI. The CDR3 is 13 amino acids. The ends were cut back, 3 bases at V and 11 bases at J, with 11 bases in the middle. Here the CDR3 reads CASSDVLTDVLTF. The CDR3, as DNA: TGTGCCAGCAGTGACGTCTTGACCGACGTCCTGACTTTC.

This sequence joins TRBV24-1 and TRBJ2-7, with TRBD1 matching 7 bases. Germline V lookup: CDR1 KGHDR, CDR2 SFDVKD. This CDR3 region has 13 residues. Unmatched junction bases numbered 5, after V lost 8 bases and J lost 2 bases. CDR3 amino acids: CATMDRLTYEQYF. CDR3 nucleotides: TGTGCCACCATGGACAGGCTAACCTACGAGCAGTACTTC.

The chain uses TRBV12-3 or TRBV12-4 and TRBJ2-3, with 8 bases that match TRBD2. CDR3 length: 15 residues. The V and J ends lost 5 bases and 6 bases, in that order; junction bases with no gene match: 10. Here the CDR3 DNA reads TGTGCCAGCAGTGCCAGCTGGCGGGGGGATGATACGCAGTATTTT. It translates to CASSASWRGDDTQYF.

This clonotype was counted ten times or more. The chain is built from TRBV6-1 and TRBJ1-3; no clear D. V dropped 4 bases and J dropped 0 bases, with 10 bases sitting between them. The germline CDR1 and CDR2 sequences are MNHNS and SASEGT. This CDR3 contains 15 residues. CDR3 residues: CASSVGESSGNTIYF. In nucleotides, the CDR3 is TGTGCCAGCAGTGTAGGAGAGAGCTCTGGAAACACCATATATTTT.

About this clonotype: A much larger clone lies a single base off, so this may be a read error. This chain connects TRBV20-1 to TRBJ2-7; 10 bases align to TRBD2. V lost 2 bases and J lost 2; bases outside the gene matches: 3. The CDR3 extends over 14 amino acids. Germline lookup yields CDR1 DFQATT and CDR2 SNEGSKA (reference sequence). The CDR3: CSARNLAGAYEQYV. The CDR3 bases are TGCAGTGCTAGAAATCTAGCGGGAGCCTACGAGCAGTACGTC.